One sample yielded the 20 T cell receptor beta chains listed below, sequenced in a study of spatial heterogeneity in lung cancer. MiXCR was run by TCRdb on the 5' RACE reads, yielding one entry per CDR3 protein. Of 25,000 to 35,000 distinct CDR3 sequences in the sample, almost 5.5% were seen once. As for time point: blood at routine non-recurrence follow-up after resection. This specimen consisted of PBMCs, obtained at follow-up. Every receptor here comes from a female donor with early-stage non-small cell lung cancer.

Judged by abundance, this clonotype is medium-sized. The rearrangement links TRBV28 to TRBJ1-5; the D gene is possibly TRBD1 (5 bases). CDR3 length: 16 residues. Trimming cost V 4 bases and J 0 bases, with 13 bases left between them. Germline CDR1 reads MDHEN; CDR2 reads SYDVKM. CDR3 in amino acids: CASSSAGGDSNQPQHF. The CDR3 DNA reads TGTGCCAGCAGTTCCGCGGGGGGGGATAGCAATCAGCCCCAGCATTTT.

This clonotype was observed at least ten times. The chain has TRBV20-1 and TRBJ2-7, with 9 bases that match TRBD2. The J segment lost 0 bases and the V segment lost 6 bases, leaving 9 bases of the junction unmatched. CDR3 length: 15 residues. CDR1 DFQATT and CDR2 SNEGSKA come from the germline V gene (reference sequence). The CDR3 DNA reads TGCAGTGCGGCCCGGGTTAGCGGGAGCTCCTACGAGCAGTACTTC. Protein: CSAARVSGSSYEQYF.

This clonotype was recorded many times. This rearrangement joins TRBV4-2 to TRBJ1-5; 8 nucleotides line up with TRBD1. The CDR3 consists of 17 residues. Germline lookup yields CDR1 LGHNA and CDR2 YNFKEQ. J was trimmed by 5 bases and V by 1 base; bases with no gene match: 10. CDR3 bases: TGTGCCAGCAGCCAAGTAGGACAGGGACTCGGGGATCAGCCCCAGCATTTT. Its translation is CASSQVGQGLGDQPQHF.

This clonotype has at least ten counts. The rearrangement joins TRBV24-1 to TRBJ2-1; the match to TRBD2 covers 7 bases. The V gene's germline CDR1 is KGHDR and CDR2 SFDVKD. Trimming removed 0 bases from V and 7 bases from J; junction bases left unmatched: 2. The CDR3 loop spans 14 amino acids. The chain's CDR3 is CATSDLRTRNEQFF. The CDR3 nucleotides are TGTGCCACCAGTGATTTGCGGACTAGAAATGAGCAGTTCTTC.

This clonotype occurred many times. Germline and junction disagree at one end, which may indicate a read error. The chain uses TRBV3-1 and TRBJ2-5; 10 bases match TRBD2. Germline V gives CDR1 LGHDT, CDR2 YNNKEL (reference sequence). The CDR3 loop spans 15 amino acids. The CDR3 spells CASSPRTSGQQTQYF. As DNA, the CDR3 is TGTGCCAGCAGCCCACGGACTAGCGGCCAACAGACCCAGTACTTC.

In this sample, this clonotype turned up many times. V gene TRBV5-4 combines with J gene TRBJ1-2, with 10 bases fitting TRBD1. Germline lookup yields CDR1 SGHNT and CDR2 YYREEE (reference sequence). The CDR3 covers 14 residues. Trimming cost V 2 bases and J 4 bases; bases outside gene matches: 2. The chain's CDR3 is CASSFRTGGYGYTF. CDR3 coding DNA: TGTGCCAGCAGCTTCAGGACAGGGGGCTATGGCTACACCTTC. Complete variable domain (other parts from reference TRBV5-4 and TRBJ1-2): ETGVTQSPTHLIKTRGQQVTLRCSSQSGHNTVSWYQQALGQGPQFIFQYYREEENGRGNFPPRFSGLQFPNYSSELNVNALELDDSALYLCASSFRTGGYGYTFGSGTRLTVV.

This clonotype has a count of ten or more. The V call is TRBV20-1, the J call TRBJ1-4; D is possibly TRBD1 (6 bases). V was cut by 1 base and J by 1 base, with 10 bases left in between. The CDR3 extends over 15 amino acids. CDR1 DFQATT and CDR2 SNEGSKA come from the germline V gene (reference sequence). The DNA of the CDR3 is TGCAGTGCTAGAGCCCCACAGGGAACTAATGAAAAACTGTTTTTT. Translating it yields CSARAPQGTNEKLFF.

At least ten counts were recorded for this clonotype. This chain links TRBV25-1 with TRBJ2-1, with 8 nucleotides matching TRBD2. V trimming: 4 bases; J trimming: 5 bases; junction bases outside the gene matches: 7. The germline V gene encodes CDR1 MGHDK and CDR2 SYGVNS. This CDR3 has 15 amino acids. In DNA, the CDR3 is TGTGCCAGCAGTGTGCTAGCGGGCACTGACAATGAGCAGTTCTTC. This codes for CASSVLAGTDNEQFF.

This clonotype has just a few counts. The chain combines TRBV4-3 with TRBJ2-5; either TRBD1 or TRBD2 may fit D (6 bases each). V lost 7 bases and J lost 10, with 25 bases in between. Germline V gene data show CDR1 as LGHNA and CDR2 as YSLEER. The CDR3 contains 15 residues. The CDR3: CASTARRGAPRDQYF. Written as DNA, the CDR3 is TGCGCCAGCACCGCCCGGAGGGGGGCCCCAAGAGACCAGTACTTC.

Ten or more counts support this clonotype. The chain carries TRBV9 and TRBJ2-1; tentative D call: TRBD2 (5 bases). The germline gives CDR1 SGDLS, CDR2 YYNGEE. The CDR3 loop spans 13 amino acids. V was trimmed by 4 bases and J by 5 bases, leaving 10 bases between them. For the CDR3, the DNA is TGTGCCAGCAGCCGAGGGTATAACAATGAGCAGTTCTTC. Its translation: CASSRGYNNEQFF.

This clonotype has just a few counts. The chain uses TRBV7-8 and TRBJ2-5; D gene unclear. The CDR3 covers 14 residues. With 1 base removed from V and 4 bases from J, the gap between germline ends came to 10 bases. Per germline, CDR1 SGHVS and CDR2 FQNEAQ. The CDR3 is CASSLGSIGETQYF. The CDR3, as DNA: TGTGCCAGCAGCTTAGGGTCTATCGGAGAGACCCAGTACTTC.

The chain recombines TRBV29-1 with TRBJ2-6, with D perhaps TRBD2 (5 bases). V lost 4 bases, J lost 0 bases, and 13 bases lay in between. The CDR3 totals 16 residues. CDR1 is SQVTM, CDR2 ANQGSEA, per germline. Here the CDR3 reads CSVVGEMSSGANVLTF. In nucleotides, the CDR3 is TGCAGCGTTGTCGGGGAAATGAGCTCTGGGGCCAACGTCCTGACTTTC.

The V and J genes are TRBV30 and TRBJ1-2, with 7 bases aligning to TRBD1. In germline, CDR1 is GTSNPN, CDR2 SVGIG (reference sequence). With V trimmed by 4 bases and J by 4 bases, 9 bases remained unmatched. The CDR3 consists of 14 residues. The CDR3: CAWIPGGLGYGYTF. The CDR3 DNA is TGTGCCTGGATCCCAGGGGGGCTTGGCTATGGCTACACCTTC.

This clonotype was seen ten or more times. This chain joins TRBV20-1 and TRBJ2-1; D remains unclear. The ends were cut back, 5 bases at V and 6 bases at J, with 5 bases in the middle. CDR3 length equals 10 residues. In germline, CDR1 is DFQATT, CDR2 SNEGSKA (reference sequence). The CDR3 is CSAAFNEQFF. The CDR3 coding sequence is TGCAGTGCTGCGTTCAATGAGCAGTTCTTC.

CDR3 protein: CASSYRTRNTEAFF. The CDR3 DNA reads as TGTGCCAGCAGTTACCGCACAAGGAACACTGAAGCTTTCTTT. V and J are TRBV6-5 and TRBJ1-1, with D unclear. V gave up 2 bases and J gave up 1 base, with 8 bases separating them. Germline V gives CDR1 MNHEY, CDR2 SVGAGI. This CDR3 is 14 amino acids long.

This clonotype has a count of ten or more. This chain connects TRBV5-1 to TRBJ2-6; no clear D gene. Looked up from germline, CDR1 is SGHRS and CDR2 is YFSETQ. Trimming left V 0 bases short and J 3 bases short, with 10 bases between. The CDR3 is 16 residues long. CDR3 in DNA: TGCGCCAGCAGCTTGGACCCAACCCGTGGGGCCAACGTCCTGACTTTC. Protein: CASSLDPTRGANVLTF.

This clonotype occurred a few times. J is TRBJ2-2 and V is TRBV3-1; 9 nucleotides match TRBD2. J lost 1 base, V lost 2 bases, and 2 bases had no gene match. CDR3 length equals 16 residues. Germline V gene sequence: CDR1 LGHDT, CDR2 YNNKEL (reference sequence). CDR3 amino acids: CASSQLAGRNTGELFF. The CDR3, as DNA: TGTGCCAGCAGCCAACTAGCGGGGAGGAACACCGGGGAGCTGTTTTTT.

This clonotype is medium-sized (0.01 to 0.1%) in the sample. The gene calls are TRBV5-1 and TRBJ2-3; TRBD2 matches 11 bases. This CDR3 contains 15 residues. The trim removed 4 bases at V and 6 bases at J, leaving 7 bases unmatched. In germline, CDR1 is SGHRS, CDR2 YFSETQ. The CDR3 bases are TGCGCCAGCAGCCTCCAACTAGCGGGAGCGGATACGCAGTATTTT. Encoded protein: CASSLQLAGADTQYF.

CDR3 region: CASSLEGTSGFTDTQYF. In DNA form, the CDR3 reads TGCGCCAGCAGCTTGGAAGGGACTAGCGGCTTCACAGATACGCAGTATTTT. This chain joins TRBV5-1 and TRBJ2-3; 11 nucleotides match TRBD2. The CDR3 has 17 amino acids. Looked up from germline, CDR1 is SGHRS and CDR2 is YFSETQ. Trimming at V came to 0 bases and at J to 2 bases, leaving 5 bases not matched to a gene.

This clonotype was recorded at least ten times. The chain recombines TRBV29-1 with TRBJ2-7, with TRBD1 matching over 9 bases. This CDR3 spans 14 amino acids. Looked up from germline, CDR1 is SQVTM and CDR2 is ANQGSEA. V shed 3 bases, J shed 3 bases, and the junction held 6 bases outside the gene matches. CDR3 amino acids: CSVDGTGKGYEQYF. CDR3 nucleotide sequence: TGCAGCGTTGACGGGACAGGGAAGGGCTACGAGCAGTACTTC.